The 27 T cell receptor beta chains below were found in one sample sequenced in a study of shared clonotypes between healthy human individuals. The repertoire was sequenced with immunoSEQ multiplex PCR; TCRdb's copy has only in-frame clones and lacks some. The sample includes about 610,000 clones, around 97% seen only once; the top ten take approximately 0.057%. Sequencing was performed on naive CD4+ T cells sorted from blood. Subset meaning: CD45RA+ positively selected. The receptors were gathered from a woman aged 30 to 39 in good health.

V gene TRBV6-1 combines with J gene TRBJ2-7; 7 nucleotides line up with TRBD1. The V gene's germline CDR1 is MNHNS and CDR2 SASEGT. The CDR3 runs to 14 residues. After removal of 7 bases from V and 1 base from J, the junction contained 7 bases not matched to a gene. CDR3 sequence reads: CASKRQGSSYEQYF. The CDR3 region has the DNA TGTGCCAGCAAGAGACAGGGTAGTTCCTACGAGCAGTACTTC.

In nucleotides, the CDR3 is TGCAGCCCGAACTATTCCTACGAGCAGTACTTC. As protein: CSPNYSYEQYF. The chain carries TRBV20-1 and TRBJ2-5, with D uncertain. The J call may be faulty, since TRBJ2-7 better matches the DNA end. Germline V gene sequence: CDR1 DFQATT, CDR2 SNEGSKA (reference sequence). This CDR3 contains 11 residues.

The chain couples TRBV6-1 to TRBJ2-7, with D possibly being TRBD1 (5 bases). The germline CDR1 and CDR2 sequences are MNHNS and SASEGT. V shed 5 bases and J shed 4 bases, with 12 bases lying between them. The CDR3 is made up of 13 amino acids. This chain's CDR3 is CASSTGRGYEQYF. The CDR3 nucleotides are TGTGCCAGCAGTACGGGTAGGGGATACGAGCAGTACTTC.

The chain couples TRBV5-6 to TRBJ2-7, with 15 bases aligning to TRBD2. This CDR3 comprises 17 residues. Trimming cost V 4 bases and J 7 bases; bases outside gene matches: 12. Germline assignment: CDR1 SGHDT and CDR2 YYEEEE. The CDR3 DNA reads TGTGCCAGCAGCCACCGCTACGGACTAGCGGGAGGGTATGAGCAGTACTTC. This encodes CASSHRYGLAGGYEQYF.

This chain joins TRBV6-7 and TRBJ2-7, with TRBD2 matching over 11 bases. TRBV6-7 is assigned to the ORF class and has an uncertain function. Trimming at V came to 1 base and at J to 4 bases, leaving 12 bases not matched to a gene. The CDR3 extends over 18 amino acids. CDR3 sequence reads: CASSYLASGRSGNYEQYF. The CDR3 DNA follows: TGTGCCAGCAGTTACTTAGCTAGCGGGAGGTCCGGCAATTACGAGCAGTACTTC.

This clone was seen once. The chain uses TRBV5-4 and TRBJ2-5; TRBD1 is a possible D gene (5 bases). The DNA matches TRBJ2-7 better at its end, which makes the J call doubtful. Germline assignment: CDR1 SGHNT and CDR2 YYREEE (reference sequence). CDR3 size: 14 residues. The CDR3 here is CASSFDLGGAEQYF. CDR3 bases: TGTGCCAGCAGCTTCGATCTGGGTGGGGCCGAGCAGTACTTC.

J is TRBJ1-5 and V is TRBV5-8; D not resolved. This CDR3 spans 13 amino acids. Germline CDR1 SGHTS, CDR2 YDEGEE. V lost 0 bases and J 4 bases, leaving 5 bases between the germline ends. CDR3: CASSLGENQPQHF. Written as DNA, the CDR3 is TGTGCCAGCAGCTTGGGGGAAAATCAGCCCCAGCATTTT.

V usage is TRBV5-1 and J usage is TRBJ2-1, with a weak D call TRBD1 (6 bases). Germline values: CDR1 SGHRS, CDR2 YFSETQ. This CDR3 comprises 15 residues. The V gene lost 2 bases and the J gene lost 5 bases, with 14 bases spanning the gap. CDR3 sequence: CASSFLRGSNNEQFF. CDR3 DNA: TGCGCCAGCAGCTTCCTCAGGGGATCGAACAATGAGCAGTTCTTC.

J is TRBJ2-2 and V is TRBV5-1; tentatively, D is TRBD2 (5 bases). The V end was cut by 0 bases, the J end by 6 bases, with 21 bases between. CDR3 size: 18 residues. Germline-derived CDR1 and CDR2 are SGHRS and YFSETQ. The CDR3 protein is CASSLGPGNPARSGELFF. DNA of the CDR3: TGCGCCAGCAGCTTGGGGCCGGGAAACCCTGCCCGATCCGGGGAGCTGTTTTTT.

The CDR3 loop is CASSGTGGNEQYF. The DNA of the CDR3 is TGTGCCAGCAGCGGAACAGGGGGGAACGAGCAGTACTTC. The rearrangement links TRBV7-8 to TRBJ2-7, with 8 bases that match TRBD1. V gave up 5 bases and J gave up 5 bases; unmatched junction bases: 5. Germline values: CDR1 SGHVS, CDR2 FQNEAQ. The CDR3 has 13 residues.

The J gene is TRBJ2-3, the V gene TRBV29-1, with 11 bases lining up with TRBD1. The V and J ends lost 7 bases and 4 bases, in that order; junction bases with no gene match: 4. There are 13 residues in the CDR3. CDR1 is SQVTM, CDR2 ANQGSEA, per germline. Written as DNA, the CDR3 is TGCAGCGGGGGACAGGGGGGCGCAGATACGCAGTATTTT. Translated, it gives CSGGQGGADTQYF.

This chain joins TRBV28 and TRBJ2-5, with D possibly matching TRBD2 (6 bases). Per germline, CDR1 MDHEN and CDR2 SYDVKM. V lost 2 bases and J lost 0, with 10 bases in between. The CDR3 runs 15 residues. This CDR3 reads CASSLGGIYQETQYF. The DNA of the CDR3 is TGTGCCAGCAGTTTAGGCGGGATATACCAAGAGACCCAGTACTTC.

This chain joins TRBV30 and TRBJ2-5, with 7 bases identical to TRBD1. Germline trimming cut 1 base from V and 7 bases from J; bases unmatched to any gene: 9. Germline CDR1 reads GTSNPN; CDR2 reads SVGIG (reference sequence). CDR3 length: 14 residues. The CDR3 DNA is TGTGCCTGGAGTGACGGAAGGGGGCAGGGGACCCAGTACTTC. Translation: CAWSDGRGQGTQYF. The full variable domain, with the rest looked up from reference TRBV30 and TRBJ2-5, is SQTIHQWPATLVQPVGSPLSLECTVEGTSNPNLYWYRQAAGRGLQLLFYSVGIGQISSEVPQNLSASRPQDRQFILSSKKLLLSDSGFYLCAWSDGRGQGTQYFGPGTRLLVL.

The sample holds one count of this clone. J is TRBJ2-1 and V is TRBV28; D possibly corresponds to TRBD1 (6 bases). CDR3 length: 16 amino acids. V lost 3 bases, J lost 5 bases, and 17 bases lay in between. Germline CDR1 and CDR2: MDHEN and SYDVKM. The CDR3 DNA follows: TGTGCCAGCAGTTTTATCTATGACAGGTTCAACAATGAGCAGTTCTTC. Translation: CASSFIYDRFNNEQFF.

The chain has TRBV7-9 and TRBJ1-4; D is possibly TRBD1 (5 bases). CDR3 length equals 12 residues. The V end was cut by 5 bases, the J end by 13 bases, with 14 bases between. Germline V gene sequence: CDR1 SEHNR, CDR2 FQNEAQ (reference sequence). The CDR3 nucleotides read TGTGCCAGCAGCCCTGGCCCAGGGAGACTGTTTTTT. It yields the protein CASSPGPGRLFF.

The chain couples TRBV19 to TRBJ2-1; the match to TRBD2 covers 13 bases. Germline assignment: CDR1 LNHDA and CDR2 SQIVND (reference sequence). Trimming took 11 bases from V and 5 from J; bases not matched to a gene: 9. CDR3 length: 15 amino acids. CDR3 protein: CASLAGGSPHNEQFF. The CDR3 nucleotides are TGTGCCTCACTAGCGGGAGGGTCTCCCCACAATGAGCAGTTCTTC.

This clone was found once. The V gene is TRBV28, the J gene TRBJ2-5, with D maybe TRBD2 (5 bases). Looked up from germline, CDR1 is MDHEN and CDR2 is SYDVKM. With 4 bases removed from V and 1 base from J, the gap between germline ends came to 13 bases. This CDR3 comprises 15 residues. The CDR3 nucleotides are TGTGCCAGCAGTTCCCCAGTCGGGATCCAAGAGACCCAGTACTTC. As protein: CASSSPVGIQETQYF.

The chain uses TRBV10-2 and TRBJ2-1; D might be TRBD2 (5 bases). From germline, CDR1 is WSHSY and CDR2 SAAADI. V was trimmed by 7 bases and J by 4 bases, leaving 11 bases between them. This CDR3 region has 13 residues. This CDR3 is CASTVATYNEQFF. The CDR3 coding sequence is TGCGCCAGCACCGTAGCGACATACAATGAGCAGTTCTTC.

J is TRBJ2-7 and V is TRBV6-1; D unresolved. Looked up from germline, CDR1 is MNHNS and CDR2 is SASEGT. V was clipped by 7 bases and J by 3 bases, with 13 bases between them. The CDR3 is 13 residues long. The CDR3 sequence is CASTQVTGYEQYF. The CDR3 bases are TGTGCCAGCACCCAGGTTACGGGCTACGAGCAGTACTTC.

This chain joins TRBV5-4 and TRBJ1-2; 7 nucleotides agree with TRBD1. The germline V gene has CDR1 SGHNT and CDR2 YYREEE (reference sequence). The CDR3 consists of 15 residues. Losses at the gene ends were 4 bases for V and 7 bases for J; bases not matched to a gene: 13. CDR3 bases: TGTGCCAGCAGCCCGGGGGGGAACAGGGGTCGTGGCTACACCTTC. Its protein product is CASSPGGNRGRGYTF.

This clone was recorded only once. The J gene is TRBJ2-2, the V gene TRBV7-2; 9 bases line up with TRBD2. CDR3 size: 16 residues. V shed 5 bases, J shed 6 bases, and the junction held 10 bases outside the gene matches. CDR1 is SGHTA, CDR2 FQGNSA, per germline. CDR3 sequence reads: CASSLRGSGSPGELFF. The CDR3 DNA reads TGTGCCAGCAGCCTCCGCGGTAGCGGGAGCCCCGGGGAGCTGTTTTTT.

This chain joins TRBV20-1 and TRBJ1-2; 7 nucleotides line up with TRBD1. Germline lookup yields CDR1 DFQATT and CDR2 SNEGSKA (reference sequence). This CDR3 has 11 residues. The junction had 5 bases not matched to a gene; V was cut back by 6 bases and J by 7 bases. In nucleotides, the CDR3 is TGCAGTGCCGCCGGGACAGCTGGCTACACCTTC. Protein product: CSAAGTAGYTF.

J is TRBJ2-5 and V is TRBV4-2, with 9 bases aligning to TRBD2. From germline, CDR1 is LGHNA and CDR2 YNFKEQ. The CDR3 is 17 amino acids. V shed 0 bases and J 4 bases; nucleotides not matched to a gene: 9. The CDR3 spells CASSQDAAREGRETQYF. The CDR3 coding sequence is TGTGCCAGCAGCCAAGATGCTGCGCGGGAGGGCCGAGAGACCCAGTACTTC.

The V call is TRBV7-2, the J call TRBJ2-7; 11 bases align to TRBD2. J was trimmed by 5 bases and V by 0 bases; bases with no gene match: 3. Germline CDR1 is SGHTA and CDR2 is FQGNSA. The CDR3 has 15 amino acids. CDR3 DNA sequence: TGTGCCAGCAGCTTAGCTCTAGCGGGAGGCCACGAGCAGTACTTC. It translates to CASSLALAGGHEQYF.

The rearrangement joins TRBV5-1 to TRBJ2-2; 10 positions match TRBD1. Germline V gene data show CDR1 as SGHRS and CDR2 as YFSETQ. The CDR3 extends over 15 amino acids. The V segment lost 3 bases and the J segment 5 bases; nucleotides outside the gene matches: 4. The CDR3 protein is CASSWGQGITGELFF. CDR3 DNA sequence: TGCGCCAGCAGCTGGGGACAGGGGATTACCGGGGAGCTGTTTTTT.

J is TRBJ2-7 and V is TRBV5-1, with a tentative D call TRBD2 (5 bases). V dropped 1 base and J dropped 4 bases, with 15 bases sitting between them. CDR3 length: 15 residues. Germline V lookup: CDR1 SGHRS, CDR2 YFSETQ. DNA for the CDR3: TGCGCCAGCAGCTTGTCTCCAGGACGGGAATACGAGCAGTACTTC. Its translation is CASSLSPGREYEQYF.

The rearrangement joins TRBV30 to TRBJ2-3; D is unresolved. CDR3 size: 14 residues. Trimming took 0 bases from V and 2 from J, leaving 9 bases between them. Looked up from germline, CDR1 is GTSNPN and CDR2 is SVGIG (reference sequence). This CDR3 is CAWSVPTLTDTQYF. The CDR3 nucleotides read TGTGCCTGGAGTGTACCTACCCTCACAGATACGCAGTATTTT.